Given below is one T cell receptor (beta chain) in context. What antigen it recognizes has not been identified. Base qualities were left out, and no much larger clone turns up one base away. The sample's time point label, decoded: after dendritic cell vaccination, including at tumor progression/relapse. To be selected, patients needed enough residual fresh-frozen tumor tissue and more than two years of available survival data. Molecular status otherwise varied across the glioblastoma patients, but none of them carried an isocitrate dehydrogenase mutation. PBMC were collected before vaccination, two weeks after the third vaccination, and at tumor progression when it occurred. The Qiagen DNeasy Blood extraction Kit was used to extract genomic DNA. The sample originates from a study of glioma-infiltrating T cells after dendritic cell vaccination listed by TCRdb under 2016. Regarding the complete study: The cohort comprised about 15 glioblastoma patients from Phase I and II dendritic cell vaccination trials, 9 newly diagnosed and 6 with recurrent disease. Autologous tumor lysate-pulsed dendritic cell vaccination was administered to the patients between the early 2000s and the early 2010s. The vaccine was prepared from monocyte-derived dendritic cells that were cultured for about 7 days with IL-4 and GM-CSF and then pulsed overnight with autologous tumor lysate. Patients received three intradermal dendritic cell vaccine injections at biweekly intervals in the arm below the axilla. Tumor-infiltrating lymphocyte content was quantified and tumor and blood repertoires were compared in dendritic cell-vaccinated glioblastoma patients by deep sequencing of TCR beta CDR3 regions. TCR sequencing metrics, including TIL content and tumor-blood repertoire overlap, were correlated with survival after dendritic cell vaccination.

The research as a whole found: The cohort was small and heterogeneous, with few patients having full blood and tumor sets and even fewer initial-recurrent tumor pairs. No direct relationship between TCR clonality and survival was found, suggesting that a diverse polyclonal response may matter. Longer time to progression and overall survival after dendritic cell vaccination were predicted by higher estimated pretreatment TIL content. The three-group TCR overlap response model was characterized as speculative, and prospective validation of the model was stated to be required.

TCRB CDR3 regions were amplified from roughly 1.8 ug genomic DNA, or all available DNA if less, using the immunoSEQ assay. Multiplex PCR used 60 forward primers for TCR V beta segments and 13 reverse primers for J beta segments. To estimate the number of reads per starting template, synthetic control templates were added to each sample at limiting dilution. Sequencing produced 87 bp reads on the Illumina HiSeq System. The original pipeline was this. PCR and sequencing errors were removed by merging closely related sequences with a nearest neighbor algorithm. TCR overlap was defined as the percentage of unique tumor TCR beta sequences that were also found in the peripheral blood of the same patient. TCRdb mirrors the immuneACCESS table, restricted to in-frame sequences. Some clones are absent from its copies; in checked studies, under half trace to an unresolved V gene, and the reason for the others is unknown. The V and J calls and clone size come from that table; D and trimming were worked out from the DNA. The sample table lists roughly 60,000 clones, approximately 89% of them with a count of one. The ten most abundant clones make up approximately 10% of the sample.

The sequence was obtained from a human donor with glioblastoma. Sequencing used blood, obtained after dendritic cell vaccination.

CDR3 sequence: CASSPAGFSSYEQYF. In nucleotide form, the sequence is TGTGCCAGCTCACCGGCGGGGTTCAGCTCCTACGAGCAGTACTTC. Recombination joined TRBV18 with TRBJ2-7; the D region possibly corresponds to TRBD2 (6 bases align). Including cysteine and phenylalanine, the CDR3 has 15 amino acids. Here the CDR3 DNA is all that survives: 45 bases in frame from base 1. The germline V gene gives CDR1 as KGHSH and CDR2 as LQKENI. Trimming takes 3 bases from V and 0 bases from J, and the germline ends sit 12 bases apart.